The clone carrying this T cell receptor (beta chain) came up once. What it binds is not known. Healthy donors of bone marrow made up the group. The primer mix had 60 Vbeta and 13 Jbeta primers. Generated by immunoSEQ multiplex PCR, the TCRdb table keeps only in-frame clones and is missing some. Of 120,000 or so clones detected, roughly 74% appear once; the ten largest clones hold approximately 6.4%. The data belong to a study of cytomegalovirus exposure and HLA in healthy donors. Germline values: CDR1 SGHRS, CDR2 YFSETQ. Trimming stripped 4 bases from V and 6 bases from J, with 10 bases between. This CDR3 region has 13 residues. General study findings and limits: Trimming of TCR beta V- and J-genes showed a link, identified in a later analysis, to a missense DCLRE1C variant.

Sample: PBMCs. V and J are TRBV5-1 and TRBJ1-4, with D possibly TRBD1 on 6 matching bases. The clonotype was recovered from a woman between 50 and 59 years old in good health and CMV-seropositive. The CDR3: CASSQRTDEKLFF. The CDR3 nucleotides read TGCGCCAGCAGCCAACGGACAGATGAAAAACTGTTTTTT.